Here is one TCR beta chain with its context. The sample belongs to a study of blood T cell repertoires in COVID-19. For the study at large: The cDNA or gDNA used as material had been derived from T cells, B-cell-depleted T cells, or PBMCs.

In the source study's methods: Amplification of reference gene primers was used by the study to estimate nucleated cell counts. The method was immunoSEQ multiplex PCR; TCRdb's version includes in-frame clones alone and lacks a portion of them. The DNA gave D and trimming, while V, J and clone size come from that table. The data contain some 120,000 clones, approximately 80% of them seen just once; the ten biggest clones take up around 25%. This CDR3 is 14 amino acids long. The germline gives CDR1 MNHEY, CDR2 SVGAGI. With V trimmed by 2 bases and J by 3 bases, 2 bases remained unmatched. The chain couples TRBV6-5 to TRBJ2-3, with 7 positions matching TRBD1. Material for sequencing was peripheral blood. The clonotype comes from a human donor in a cohort sampled during active COVID-19. The DNA of the CDR3 is TGTGCCAGCAGTTACATACAGGGGACAGATACGCAGTATTTT. Protein product: CASSYIQGTDTQYF.